The entry that follows covers one TCR beta chain sequence. Its antigen is unidentified. This entry belongs to a study of shared clonotypes between healthy human individuals. Study-wide results and caveats: Memory subsets generally showed lower estimated richness than naive subsets.

The donors were adults (healthy and HIV-negative) with no recent acute infections or vaccinations. CDR1 and CDR2 (germline): SEHNR, FQNEAQ (reference sequence). V was clipped by 0 bases and J by 1 base, with 4 bases between them. This CDR3 spans 15 amino acids. Clones were read by immunoSEQ multiplex PCR, and TCRdb kept only the in-frame ones, dropping some. The table records 2,500,000 or so clones, around 92% of them present only once. The specimen was naive CD4+ T cells from PBMCs. The subset denotes: CD45RA+ positively selected. This clonotype was sampled from a man aged 18 to 30 in good health. Some clones in this sample may be carry-over from other donors' samples. The V and J genes are TRBV7-9 and TRBJ2-6, with D unclear. For the CDR3, the DNA is TGTGCCAGCAGCTTAGCGACGTCTGGGGCCAACGTCCTGACTTTC. Translation: CASSLATSGANVLTF. The variable domain in full, completed from reference TRBV7-9 and TRBJ2-6, reads DTGVSQNPRHKITKRGQNVTFRCDPISEHNRLYWYRQTLGQGPEFLTYFQNEAQLEKSRLLSDRFSAERPKGSFSTLEIQRTEQGDSAMYLCASSLATSGANVLTFGAGSRLTVL.